The 6 T cell receptor beta chains below were found in one sample sequenced in a study of blood T cell repertoires in COVID-19. Assay: immunoSEQ multiplex PCR; the TCRdb copy retains only in-frame clones and omits some. The repertoire holds 90,000 to 120,000 clones, with roughly 80% as singletons. The sequenced sample consisted of peripheral blood. All receptors derive from a man in his 70s with active or convalescent COVID-19.

The V gene is TRBV4-2, the J gene TRBJ2-2, with a weak D call TRBD1 (5 bases). Germline V gives CDR1 LGHNA, CDR2 YNFKEQ. The length of the CDR3 is 15 residues. Trimming removed 0 bases from V and 5 bases from J, with 10 bases in between. CDR3 protein: CASSQESGQTGELFF. CDR3 nucleotides: TGTGCCAGCAGCCAAGAGTCAGGGCAGACCGGGGAGCTGTTTTTT.

This chain links TRBV24-1 with TRBJ2-1; TRBD2 agrees at 12 bases. V shed 5 bases and J 8 bases; nucleotides not matched to a gene: 3. Germline V gives CDR1 KGHDR, CDR2 SFDVKD. There are 14 residues in the CDR3. The CDR3 DNA reads as TGTGCCACCAGTGGGTCTAGCGGGAGGGATGAGCAGTTCTTC. As protein: CATSGSSGRDEQFF.

V usage is TRBV5-6 and J usage is TRBJ1-3, with TRBD1 matching over 8 bases. Germline V gives CDR1 SGHDT, CDR2 YYEEEE. The length of the CDR3 is 19 residues. The V and J ends lost 0 bases and 0 bases, in that order; junction bases with no gene match: 11. The CDR3 spells CASSLGAGTGIFSGNTIYF. The CDR3 nucleotides read TGTGCCAGCAGCTTGGGGGCCGGGACAGGCATATTCTCTGGAAACACCATATATTTT. Filled out from reference TRBV5-6 and TRBJ1-3, the complete variable domain reads DAGVTQSPTHLIKTRGQQVTLRCSPKSGHDTVSWYQQALGQGPQFIFQYYEEEERQRGNFPDRFSGHQFPNYSSELNVNALLLGDSALYLCASSLGAGTGIFSGNTIYFGEGSWLTVV.

This clone was recorded once. V and J are TRBV18 and TRBJ1-3; D unclear. Trimming removed 5 bases at V and 4 bases at J, with 18 bases between. CDR3 length equals 16 residues. Germline V gene data show CDR1 as KGHSH and CDR2 as LQKENI. CDR3 coding DNA: TGTGCCAGCTCATCCGACACGGCCGGCTCAGGAAACACCATATATTTT. Protein: CASSSDTAGSGNTIYF. The entire variable domain, with the rest obtained from reference TRBV18 and TRBJ1-3, is as follows: NAGVMQNPRHLVRRRGQEARLRCSPMKGHSHVYWYRQLPEEGLKFMVYLQKENIIDESGMPKERFSAEFPKEGPSILRIQQVVRGDSAAYFCASSSDTAGSGNTIYFGEGSWLTVV.

The chain uses TRBV19 and TRBJ2-7; the match to TRBD1 covers 9 bases. The CDR3 length is 15 residues. Trimming at V came to 5 bases and at J to 1 base, leaving 6 bases not matched to a gene. Germline CDR1 reads LNHDA; CDR2 reads SQIVND (reference sequence). In DNA form, the CDR3 reads TGTGCCAGTAGTTTACAGGGGGCGATGTCCTACGAGCAGTACTTC. Residues: CASSLQGAMSYEQYF.

V gene TRBV5-1 combines with J gene TRBJ2-3; 11 bases are shared with TRBD2. The trim removed 6 bases at V and 6 bases at J, leaving 9 bases unmatched. The CDR3 is made up of 15 amino acids. Germline V gene sequence: CDR1 SGHRS, CDR2 YFSETQ. Written as DNA, the CDR3 is TGCGCCAGCACCAAGGGGGGACTAGCGGCGGATACGCAGTATTTT. Encoded protein: CASTKGGLAADTQYF.